Presented here are 31 T cell receptor beta chains from one specimen sequenced in a study of cytomegalovirus exposure and HLA in healthy donors. TCRdb keeps only in-frame clones here, not all; method: immunoSEQ multiplex PCR. The sample records more than 55,000 clones, around 96% being singletons. The sequenced material came from PBMCs. The receptors derive from a man aged 18 to 35 in good health and CMV-seronegative.

The CDR3 coding sequence is TGTGCCACCAGCAGGGGATGGGGGGTCGATACGCAGTATTTT. Residues: CATSRGWGVDTQYF. The chain employs TRBV15 and TRBJ2-3, with a tentative D call TRBD2 (6 bases). The V end was cut by 3 bases, the J end by 6 bases, with 13 bases between. Looked up from germline, CDR1 is LNHNV and CDR2 is YYDKDF (reference sequence). This CDR3 has 14 amino acids.

The chain couples TRBV14 to TRBJ2-7; TRBD1 matches 9 bases. The CDR3 runs 15 residues. Germline values: CDR1 SGHDN, CDR2 FVKESK. Germline trimming cut 3 bases from V and 4 bases from J; bases unmatched to any gene: 7. The CDR3 bases are TGTGCCAGCAGCCAGCAACCGGGACAGGGTTACGAGCAGTACTTC. Translated, it gives CASSQQPGQGYEQYF.

The gene calls are TRBV19 and TRBJ1-2; 8 bases align to TRBD1. The junction had 7 bases not matched to a gene; V was cut back by 5 bases and J by 8 bases. Germline lookup yields CDR1 LNHDA and CDR2 SQIVND (reference sequence). There are 13 residues in the CDR3. The CDR3 DNA reads TGTGCCAGTAGTCCGGGACAGGCTTCGGGCTACACCTTC. Translation gives CASSPGQASGYTF.

This chain connects TRBV4-3 to TRBJ2-1; tentatively, D is TRBD2 (5 bases). The CDR3 is made up of 15 amino acids. Trimming cost V 1 base and J 5 bases, with 12 bases left between them. Germline loops: CDR1 LGHNA, CDR2 YSLEER. CDR3: CASSQARTSHNEQFF. The CDR3 region has the DNA TGCGCCAGCAGCCAAGCAAGGACTTCCCACAATGAGCAGTTCTTC.

The CDR3 sequence is CASSENREDQPQHF. CDR3 DNA sequence: TGCGCCAGCAGTGAGAACAGGGAAGATCAGCCCCAGCATTTT. The chain carries TRBV10-1 and TRBJ1-5; D is possibly TRBD1 (6 bases). Looked up from germline, CDR1 is WNHNN and CDR2 is SYGVQD (reference sequence). This CDR3 is 14 amino acids long. Trimming removed 2 bases from V and 5 bases from J, with 10 bases in between.

The V and J genes are TRBV19 and TRBJ2-7, with 10 bases fitting TRBD1. V dropped 3 bases and J dropped 2; count of bases not matched to a gene: 13. The CDR3 extends over 18 amino acids. Germline V gives CDR1 LNHDA, CDR2 SQIVND (reference sequence). The CDR3 loop reads CASSIRRDRGRGAYEQYF. As DNA, the CDR3 is TGTGCCAGTAGTATCCGCCGGGACAGGGGCCGAGGGGCCTACGAGCAGTACTTC.

This clone appeared once. This rearrangement joins TRBV5-4 to TRBJ1-3; 7 bases match TRBD1. CDR1 is SGHNT, CDR2 YYREEE, per germline (reference sequence). With 2 bases clipped from V and 2 bases from J, the junction kept 4 bases outside the gene matches. The CDR3 runs to 15 residues. CDR3 coding DNA: TGTGCCAGCAGCTTCGGTGACAGGGCTGGAAACACCATATATTTT. Translation: CASSFGDRAGNTIYF. Full variable domain (outside the CDR3, taken from reference TRBV5-4 and TRBJ1-3): ETGVTQSPTHLIKTRGQQVTLRCSSQSGHNTVSWYQQALGQGPQFIFQYYREEENGRGNFPPRFSGLQFPNYSSELNVNALELDDSALYLCASSFGDRAGNTIYFGEGSWLTVV.

J is TRBJ2-1 and V is TRBV28; 8 bases line up with TRBD2. Trimming took 4 bases from V and 5 from J; bases not matched to a gene: 4. Germline lookup yields CDR1 MDHEN and CDR2 SYDVKM. The CDR3 sequence is 14 residues long. In DNA, the CDR3 is TGTGCCAGCAGTTCCAGCGGGAGCAACAATGAGCAGTTCTTC. The encoded protein is CASSSSGSNNEQFF.

This chain links TRBV7-6 with TRBJ1-1; no clear D. The germline V gene encodes CDR1 SGHVS and CDR2 FNYEAQ. Trimming shortened V by 4 bases and J by 0 bases, and 6 bases separated the two germline ends. The CDR3 is 13 residues long. The CDR3 region is CASSSEVNTEAFF. CDR3 sequence (DNA): TGTGCCAGCAGCTCGGAGGTGAACACTGAAGCTTTCTTT.

The rearrangement uses TRBV19 and TRBJ1-5, with a tentative D call TRBD1 (6 bases). CDR3 length: 17 residues. Germline-derived CDR1 and CDR2 are LNHDA and SQIVND (reference sequence). V lost 4 bases and J lost 1, with 17 bases in between. The CDR3 sequence is CASSTPRGTRSNQPQHF. The CDR3 DNA follows: TGTGCCAGTAGTACCCCCAGGGGTACACGAAGCAATCAGCCCCAGCATTTT.

This chain connects TRBV30 to TRBJ2-7; 8 nucleotides align to TRBD2. J was trimmed by 0 bases and V by 2 bases; bases with no gene match: 6. The germline gives CDR1 GTSNPN, CDR2 SVGIG (reference sequence). This CDR3 region has 15 residues. CDR3 nucleotide sequence: TGTGCCTGGAGTTTGAGCGGGAGAATCTCCTACGAGCAGTACTTC. It codes for CAWSLSGRISYEQYF.

The chain combines TRBV30 with TRBJ2-7, with 7 bases lining up with TRBD1. Germline CDR1 GTSNPN, CDR2 SVGIG (reference sequence). The CDR3 is 13 amino acids. V was clipped by 2 bases and J by 4 bases; unmatched bases: 5. The CDR3 DNA sequence: TGTGCCTGGAGTTCGGGACAGTTATACGAGCAGTACTTC. Amino acid sequence: CAWSSGQLYEQYF.

In this sample, this clone turned up once. This sequence joins TRBV13 and TRBJ2-3; D might be TRBD2 (6 bases). Germline V CDR1 and CDR2: PRHDT, FYEKMQ (reference sequence). The CDR3 is 14 residues long. The V and J ends lost 8 bases and 1 base respectively, with 13 bases between them. DNA of the CDR3: TGTGCCAGCGGGACTGACCGTCGCACAGATACGCAGTATTTT. The encoded protein is CASGTDRRTDTQYF.

J is TRBJ2-1 and V is TRBV7-2, with 9 positions matching TRBD2. The CDR3 is 14 residues long. Germline loops: CDR1 SGHTA, CDR2 FQGNSA. CDR3 sequence (DNA): TGTCCCACCCGCGGGACTAGCTGCTACAATGAGCAGTTCTTC. This gives the protein CPTRGTSCYNEQFF.

The V and J genes are TRBV14 and TRBJ2-1; 15 nucleotides align to TRBD2. CDR1 and CDR2 (germline): SGHDN, FVKESK. CDR3 length: 20 residues. After removal of 1 base from V and 0 bases from J, the junction contained 7 bases not matched to a gene. The CDR3 DNA reads TGTGCCAGCAGCCAAGGTGGGACTAGCGGGAGGACGAGCTCCTACAATGAGCAGTTCTTC. Amino acid sequence: CASSQGGTSGRTSSYNEQFF.

The sample holds one count of this clone. The rearrangement joins TRBV28 to TRBJ2-1, with TRBD1 matching 7 bases. CDR1 MDHEN and CDR2 SYDVKM come from the germline V gene. The CDR3 is 15 amino acids. V was pared by 4 bases and J by 0 bases, with 3 bases of the junction left unmatched. The CDR3 here is CASSSTGSSYNEQFF. CDR3 nucleotides: TGTGCCAGCAGTTCGACAGGGAGCTCCTACAATGAGCAGTTCTTC.

The chain recombines TRBV5-1 with TRBJ1-1; no clear D. Deletions cut 5 bases from V and 2 bases from J, with 10 bases between. The CDR3 runs to 13 residues. In germline, CDR1 is SGHRS, CDR2 YFSETQ. The CDR3 reads CASRSVSNTEAFF. As DNA, the CDR3 is TGCGCCAGCAGGTCGGTATCAAACACTGAAGCTTTCTTT.

V gene TRBV6-5 combines with J gene TRBJ1-4; D gene ambiguous. The CDR3 sequence is 14 residues long. Germline CDR1 and CDR2: MNHEY and SVGAGI. V was cut by 6 bases and J by 3 bases, with 11 bases left in between. CDR3 DNA: TGTGCCAGCAGCCTAAGAGGCCCTAATGAAAAACTGTTTTTT. It is translated as CASSLRGPNEKLFF.

This rearrangement joins TRBV7-2 to TRBJ2-1; no definite D call. CDR3 length equals 15 residues. The V gene's germline CDR1 is SGHTA and CDR2 FQGNSA. V lost 1 base, J lost 3 bases, and 10 bases lay in between. Written as DNA, the CDR3 is TGTGCCAGCAGCTTAGATTCTATTCTCTACAATGAGCAGTTCTTC. Translating gives CASSLDSILYNEQFF. The full variable domain, in which reference TRBV7-2 and TRBJ2-1 provide the parts outside the CDR3, is GAGVSQSPSNKVTEKGKDVELRCDPISGHTALYWYRQSLGQGLEFLIYFQGNSAPDKSGLPSDRFSAERTGGSVSTLTIQRTQQEDSAVYLCASSLDSILYNEQFFGPGTRLTVL.

The chain carries TRBV4-1 and TRBJ2-5; 7 bases match TRBD1. The CDR3 length is 16 residues. The V and J ends lost 0 bases and 3 bases, in that order; junction bases with no gene match: 7. Germline assignment: CDR1 MGHRA and CDR2 YSYEKL. CDR3 sequence (DNA): TGCGCCAGCAGCCAAGATTTGGGGACAGCAGAAGAGACCCAGTACTTC. It yields the protein CASSQDLGTAEETQYF.

The CDR3: CASQVLNGYTF. The CDR3 DNA reads TGTGCCAGTCAGGTACTGAACGGCTACACCTTC. V gene TRBV6-6 combines with J gene TRBJ1-2; D gene uncertain. The CDR3 length is 11 residues. V was pared by 9 bases and J by 8 bases, with 13 bases between. CDR1 is MNHNY, CDR2 SVGAGI, per germline (reference sequence).

The rearrangement joins TRBV6-5 to TRBJ2-7; the D gene is possibly TRBD2 (7 bases). The CDR3 length is 13 residues. CDR1 and CDR2 (germline): MNHEY, SVGAGI. With 7 bases removed from V and 7 bases from J, the gap between germline ends came to 17 bases. The CDR3 sequence is CASKTGGGGEQYF. The CDR3 nucleotides read TGTGCCAGCAAAACGGGAGGAGGGGGAGAGCAGTACTTC.

The rearrangement joins TRBV29-1 to TRBJ2-7; 8 nucleotides agree with TRBD2. V gave up 3 bases and J gave up 2 bases; unmatched junction bases: 3. The CDR3 runs 13 residues. The germline V gene has CDR1 SQVTM and CDR2 ANQGSEA. The CDR3 spells CSVDSGITYEQYF. CDR3 DNA sequence: TGCAGCGTTGATAGCGGGATAACCTACGAGCAGTACTTC.

The chain has TRBV7-9 and TRBJ2-1; tentative D call: TRBD2 (7 bases). The V and J ends lost 1 base and 5 bases respectively, with 9 bases between them. There are 14 residues in the CDR3. CDR1 is SEHNR and CDR2 is FQNEAQ in the germline V gene (reference sequence). The CDR3 reads CASSLEGGDNEQFF. CDR3 DNA: TGTGCCAGCAGCTTAGAGGGGGGGGACAATGAGCAGTTCTTC.

J is TRBJ1-1 and V is TRBV13; tentative D call: TRBD1 (6 bases). CDR1 PRHDT and CDR2 FYEKMQ come from the germline V gene (reference sequence). The ends were cut back, 1 base at V and 0 bases at J, with 12 bases in the middle. The CDR3 consists of 16 residues. The CDR3 sequence is CASSLVGDRMNTEAFF. The CDR3 DNA is TGTGCCAGCAGCTTAGTAGGAGACAGGATGAACACTGAAGCTTTCTTT.

The rearrangement uses TRBV6-6 and TRBJ2-1; D is unresolved. Germline V gene data show CDR1 as MNHNY and CDR2 as SVGAGI (reference sequence). V shed 8 bases and J shed 4 bases, with 18 bases lying between them. The CDR3 is made up of 15 amino acids. CDR3 amino acids: CASQKTAYLYNEQFF. In DNA, the CDR3 is TGTGCCAGCCAAAAAACAGCTTATCTGTACAATGAGCAGTTCTTC.

The J gene is TRBJ2-7, the V gene TRBV30; D is ambiguous. The CDR3 spans 13 residues. Trimming took 0 bases from V and 12 from J, leaving 18 bases between them. The germline V gene has CDR1 GTSNPN and CDR2 SVGIG (reference sequence). In nucleotides, the CDR3 is TGTGCCTGGAGTGTATTAAGTTCGGCCCCTAGGTACTTC. The encoded protein is CAWSVLSSAPRYF.

The chain uses TRBV27 and TRBJ2-5; a weak D match, TRBD2 (5 bases). Germline V gives CDR1 MNHEY, CDR2 SMNVEV (reference sequence). V lost 6 bases and J 2 bases, leaving 16 bases between the germline ends. This CDR3 region has 15 residues. CDR3 in DNA: TGTGCCAGCAGCTTAAGGGCTGGACTTCAAGAGACCCAGTACTTC. The encoded protein is CASSLRAGLQETQYF.

A single count supports this clone. The rearrangement links TRBV28 to TRBJ1-1; D may be TRBD1 (5 bases). Trimming removed 2 bases at V and 0 bases at J, with 10 bases between. Germline-derived CDR1 and CDR2 are MDHEN and SYDVKM. CDR3 length: 15 residues. CDR3 amino acids: CASSLATAMNTEAFF. CDR3 in DNA: TGTGCCAGCAGTTTAGCGACAGCAATGAACACTGAAGCTTTCTTT. Full variable domain (rest looked up from reference TRBV28 and TRBJ1-1): DVKVTQSSRYLVKRTGEKVFLECVQDMDHENMFWYRQDPGLGLRLIYFSYDVKMKEKGDIPEGYSVSREKKERFSLILESASTNQTSMYLCASSLATAMNTEAFFGQGTRLTVV.

The V gene is TRBV5-1, the J gene TRBJ2-7; 9 positions match TRBD1. After removal of 4 bases from V and 2 bases from J, the junction contained 7 bases not matched to a gene. This CDR3 has 15 residues. Per germline, CDR1 SGHRS and CDR2 YFSETQ. The DNA for the CDR3 is TGCGCCAGCAGCCCAAGGGGGACAGGGACCTACGAGCAGTACTTC. Translated: CASSPRGTGTYEQYF.

V is TRBV7-2 and J is TRBJ2-1, with TRBD2 matching 11 bases. J gave up 5 bases and V 1 base, and 1 base lay outside the gene matches. CDR1 and CDR2 (germline): SGHTA, FQGNSA. CDR3 length: 15 residues. CDR3 coding DNA: TGTGCCAGCAGCTTAGGACTAGCGGGAAACAATGAGCAGTTCTTC. Protein product: CASSLGLAGNNEQFF.